The clone carrying this T cell receptor (beta chain) was observed a few times. The data were taken from a study of identical twins. In TCRdb, the 5' RACE reads were re-called with MiXCR into one record per CDR3 protein. The sample lists roughly 350,000 distinct CDR3 sequences; 9% to 15% were seen once. The CDR3 spans 14 residues. Trimming at V came to 1 base and at J to 5 bases, leaving 4 bases not matched to a gene. CDR1 and CDR2 (germline): MDHEN, SYDVKM. These data also formed part of another study, on yellow fever vaccine responses in identical twins.

Sequenced sample: CD8+ T cells sorted from blood. The source of this sequence is a woman under 30 in good health. The V call is TRBV28, the J call TRBJ1-2; 7 nucleotides match TRBD1. CDR3 nucleotides: TGTGCCAGCAGTTTATTTAGGGGACAGTATGGCTACACCTTC. It yields the protein CASSLFRGQYGYTF.